A selection of T cell receptor beta chains follows, all from one sample in a study of blood T cell repertoires in COVID-19. Generated by immunoSEQ multiplex PCR, the TCRdb table keeps only in-frame clones and is missing some. The sample includes fewer than 60,000 clones, around 81% of them seen just once. What was sequenced was peripheral blood. These receptors were taken from a woman aged 80 or over with COVID-19, enrolled during active disease. Each CDR3 is given without its conserved first and last residue.

v_call: TRBV3-1/TRBV3-2; j_call: TRBJ2-7; cdr3_aa: ASSQAPFHDEQY
v_call: TRBV4-1; j_call: TRBJ2-5; cdr3_aa: ASSKGGHPQETQY
v_call: TRBV7-8; j_call: TRBJ1-1; cdr3_aa: ASSLTYNTEAF
v_call: TRBV19; j_call: TRBJ2-7; cdr3_aa: ASTLHWTWEYEQY
v_call: TRBV6-5; j_call: TRBJ2-7; cdr3_aa: ASRTGSYEQY
v_call: TRBV28; j_call: TRBJ2-3; cdr3_aa: ASSFIGLAGVSTDTQY
v_call: TRBV4-1; j_call: TRBJ2-1; cdr3_aa: ASSQVTSGRLDEQF
v_call: TRBV12-5; j_call: TRBJ2-7; cdr3_aa: ASGLGGSAREQY
v_call: TRBV5-4; j_call: TRBJ2-7; cdr3_aa: ASSLDRVEQY
v_call: TRBV7-2; j_call: TRBJ1-5; cdr3_aa: ASSLTGQGGYSNQPQH
v_call: TRBV28; j_call: TRBJ2-7; cdr3_aa: ASSLYLESEQY
v_call: TRBV19; j_call: TRBJ1-5; cdr3_aa: ASSIFGTEGWGNQPQH
v_call: TRBV5-1; j_call: TRBJ2-1; cdr3_aa: ASSPPTGTNEQF